This T cell receptor beta chain was recorded in a study of blood T cell repertoires in COVID-19 (dated by TCRdb to 2020 to 2021). For context, the study as a whole: Samples covering the acute and convalescent phases of COVID-19 were provided by collaborators in the United States, Italy and Spain. The prospective study material was composed of cDNA or gDNA derived from T cells, B-cell-depleted T cells, or PBMCs. Deeply sampled blood TCRbeta repertoires from subjects exposed to, actively infected with, or recovered from COVID-19 were included in the dataset. A freely available public database, intended as a resource for researchers studying the immune response to SARS-CoV-2, is where the repertoires were released. Samples came from the ongoing ImmuneRACE study (first 160 participants) plus 1,254 subjects from 6 global collaborators. The sample metadata nearly always contained a de-identified subject ID, COVID-19 status, age in years and sex. HLA class I and class II types, where available, came from metadata supplied by the sample provider rather than from assay-based typing. Findings and caveats that apply to the study as a whole: The amount of clinical and demographic metadata varied by source and participant and was provided uncurated.

V is pared back by 5 bases and J by 0 bases, with 8 bases lying between the germline termini. Based on the germline V gene, the CDR1 and CDR2 sequences are SGDLS and YYNGEE. Counted from cysteine to phenylalanine, this CDR3 has 13 amino acids. CDR3 DNA is the only sequence kept; it has 39 bases, read in frame from the first base. Details on this clone: The target of this receptor is not known. Base qualities were left out, and no much larger clone turns up one base away.

TCRbeta CDR3 regions were amplified from genomic DNA using the immunoSEQ Assay, a bias-controlled multiplex PCR. On the authors' methods: Within the assay, amplification of reference gene primers was used to estimate how many nucleated cells each sample contained. To quantify the absolute abundance of each unique TCRbeta CDR3 rearrangement, sequence reads were collapsed and filtered. For each sample, productive Simpson clonality was calculated as the square root of Simpson's diversity index over productive rearrangements. TCRdb re-hosts the immuneACCESS table, in-frame sequences only. Its copies lack some clones; in the studies checked, an unresolved V gene accounts for under half of them, and the cause for the rest is not known. V, J and clone size are those of that table, while D and trimming were read from the DNA. The sample data list more than 300,000 clones, and roughly nine tenths of these were observed just once. The ten largest clones capture under 6.5% of the sample.

Participants in the prospective study were enrolled through a virtual design, were aged about 18 to 100 years, and lived in some 24 United States geographic areas. In the prospective study, cohorts were assigned on the basis of participant-reported clinical history obtained from a screening survey and a study questionnaire. For ImmuneRACE Cohort 3, a participant was defined as recovered based on two consecutive negative NP/OP PCR tests, clearance by a healthcare professional, or resolution of symptoms. Mobile phlebotomists in the prospective study collected whole blood, serum and a nasopharyngeal or oropharyngeal swab from every participant. Over an approximately 2-month period, participants in the prospective study had the option of providing additional blood draws and questionnaires. Blood samples from the prospective study were shipped frozen or at room temperature prior to DNA extraction.

The clonotype was recovered from a woman in her 30s who had recovered from COVID-19. The rearrangement joined TRBV9 to TRBJ1-1; confidence is insufficient to name the D gene. The sample consisted of PBMCs or T cells enriched from blood (not recorded which). The bases are TGTGCCAGCAGTCCCTCCCTGAACACTGAAGCTTTCTTT. This gives the protein CASSPSLNTEAFF.